This T cell receptor beta chain was observed in a study of blood T cell repertoires in COVID-19. Background on the study: The study drew acute and convalescent COVID-19 samples from the United States, Italy and Spain. Sources were T cells, B-cell-depleted T cells, or PBMCs; the material itself was cDNA or gDNA.

This CDR3 spans 14 amino acids. Germline CDR1 is SGHTA and CDR2 is FQGNSA. The V gene end was trimmed by 3 bases and the J gene end by 6 bases; junction bases not matched to a gene: 5. Study processing details: Amplified reference gene primers provided the basis for estimating nucleated cell counts. Sequenced by immunoSEQ multiplex PCR; TCRdb stores in-frame clones only, minus some. For V, J and clone size, that table is used; D and trimming come from the DNA. The data show 100,000 to 150,000 clones, about 88% seen once. This TCR was recovered from a woman over 75 with acute or convalescent COVID-19. The chain couples TRBV7-2 to TRBJ2-7; 10 positions match TRBD1. Sequenced sample: peripheral blood. CDR3 in DNA: TGTGCCAGCAGCTTCCGGGACAGGGGAGTCGAGCAGTACTTC. Protein: CASSFRDRGVEQYF.